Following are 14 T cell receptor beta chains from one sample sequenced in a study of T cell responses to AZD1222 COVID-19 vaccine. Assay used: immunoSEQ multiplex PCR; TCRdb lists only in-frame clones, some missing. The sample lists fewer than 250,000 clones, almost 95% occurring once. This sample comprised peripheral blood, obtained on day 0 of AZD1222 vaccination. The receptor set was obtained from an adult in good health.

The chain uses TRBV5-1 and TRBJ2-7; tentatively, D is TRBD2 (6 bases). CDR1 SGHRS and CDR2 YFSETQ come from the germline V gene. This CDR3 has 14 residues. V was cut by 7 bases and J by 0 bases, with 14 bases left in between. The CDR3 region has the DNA TGCGCCAGCCACCGGGACTCCTTCTCCTACGAGCAGTACTTC. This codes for CASHRDSFSYEQYF.

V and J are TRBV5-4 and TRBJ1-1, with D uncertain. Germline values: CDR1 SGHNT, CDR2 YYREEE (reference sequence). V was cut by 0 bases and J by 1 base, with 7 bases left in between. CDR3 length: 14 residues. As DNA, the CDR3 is TGTGCCAGCAGCTTGGAGATTGGGAACACTGAAGCTTTCTTT. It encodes CASSLEIGNTEAFF. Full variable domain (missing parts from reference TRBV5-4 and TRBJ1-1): ETGVTQSPTHLIKTRGQQVTLRCSSQSGHNTVSWYQQALGQGPQFIFQYYREEENGRGNFPPRFSGLQFPNYSSELNVNALELDDSALYLCASSLEIGNTEAFFGQGTRLTVV.

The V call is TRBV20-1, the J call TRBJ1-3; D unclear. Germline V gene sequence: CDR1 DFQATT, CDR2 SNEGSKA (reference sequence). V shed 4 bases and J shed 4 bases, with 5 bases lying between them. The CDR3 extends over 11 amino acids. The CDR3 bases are TGCAGTGCTAATGGAGGAAACACCATATATTTT. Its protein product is CSANGGNTIYF.

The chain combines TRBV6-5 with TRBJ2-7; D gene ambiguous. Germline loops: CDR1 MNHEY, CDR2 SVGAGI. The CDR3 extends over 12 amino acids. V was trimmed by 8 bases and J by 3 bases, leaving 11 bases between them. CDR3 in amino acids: CASSPSLYEQYF. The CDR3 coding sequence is TGTGCCAGCTCGCCCTCTCTCTACGAGCAGTACTTC.

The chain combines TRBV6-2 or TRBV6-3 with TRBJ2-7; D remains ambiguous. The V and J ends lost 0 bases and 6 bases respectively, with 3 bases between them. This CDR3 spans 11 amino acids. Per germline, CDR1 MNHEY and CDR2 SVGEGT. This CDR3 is CASSYSREQYF. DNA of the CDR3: TGTGCCAGCAGTTACTCACGCGAGCAGTACTTC.

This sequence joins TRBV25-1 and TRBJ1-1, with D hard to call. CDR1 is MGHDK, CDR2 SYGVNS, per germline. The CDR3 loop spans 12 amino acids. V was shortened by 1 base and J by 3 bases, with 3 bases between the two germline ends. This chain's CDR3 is CASSEFYTEAFF. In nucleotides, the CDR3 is TGTGCCAGCAGTGAATTTTACACTGAAGCTTTCTTT.

Here the CDR3 DNA reads TGTGCCTGGAGGCGGGGGCCCGGTACAGATACGCAGTATTTT. This sequence encodes CAWRRGPGTDTQYF. J is TRBJ2-3 and V is TRBV30, with a possible D match to TRBD2 (7 bases). The germline CDR1 and CDR2 sequences are GTSNPN and SVGIG (reference sequence). Trimming took 3 bases from V and 3 from J, leaving 13 bases between them. This CDR3 contains 14 residues.

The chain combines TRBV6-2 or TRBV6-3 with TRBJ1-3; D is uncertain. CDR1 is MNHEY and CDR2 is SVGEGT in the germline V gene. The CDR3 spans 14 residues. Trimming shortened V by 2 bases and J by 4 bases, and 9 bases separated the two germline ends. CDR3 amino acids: CASSYTGRGNTIYF. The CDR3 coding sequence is TGTGCCAGCAGTTACACCGGGAGGGGAAACACCATATATTTT.

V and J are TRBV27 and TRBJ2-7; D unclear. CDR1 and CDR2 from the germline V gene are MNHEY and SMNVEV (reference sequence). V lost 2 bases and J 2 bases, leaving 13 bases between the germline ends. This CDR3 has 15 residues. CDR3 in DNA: TGTGCCAGCAGTTTAGCACGGCAGAGTGCCTACGAGCAGTACTTC. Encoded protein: CASSLARQSAYEQYF.

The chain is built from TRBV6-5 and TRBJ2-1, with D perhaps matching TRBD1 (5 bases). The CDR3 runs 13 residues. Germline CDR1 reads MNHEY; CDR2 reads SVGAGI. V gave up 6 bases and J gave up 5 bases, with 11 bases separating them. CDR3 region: CASRKDTDNEQFF. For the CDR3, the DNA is TGTGCCAGCAGGAAGGACACAGACAATGAGCAGTTCTTC.

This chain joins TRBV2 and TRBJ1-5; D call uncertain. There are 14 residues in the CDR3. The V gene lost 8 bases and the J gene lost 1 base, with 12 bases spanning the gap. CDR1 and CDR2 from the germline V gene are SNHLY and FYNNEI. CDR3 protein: CASGEGASNQPQHF. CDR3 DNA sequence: TGTGCCAGCGGGGAGGGCGCGAGCAATCAGCCCCAGCATTTT.

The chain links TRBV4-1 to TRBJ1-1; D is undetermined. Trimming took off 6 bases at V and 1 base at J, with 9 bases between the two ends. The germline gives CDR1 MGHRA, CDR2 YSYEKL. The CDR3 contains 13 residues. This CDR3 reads CASRAMENTEAFF. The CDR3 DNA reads TGCGCCAGCAGAGCCATGGAGAACACTGAAGCTTTCTTT.

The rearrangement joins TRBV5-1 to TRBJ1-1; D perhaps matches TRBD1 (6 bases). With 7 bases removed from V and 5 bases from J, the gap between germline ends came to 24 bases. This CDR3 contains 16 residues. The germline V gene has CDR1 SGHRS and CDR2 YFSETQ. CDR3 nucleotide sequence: TGCGCCAGCGACGTATACCCCAGGGGAAAGGGGACTGAAGCTTTCTTT. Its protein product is CASDVYPRGKGTEAFF.

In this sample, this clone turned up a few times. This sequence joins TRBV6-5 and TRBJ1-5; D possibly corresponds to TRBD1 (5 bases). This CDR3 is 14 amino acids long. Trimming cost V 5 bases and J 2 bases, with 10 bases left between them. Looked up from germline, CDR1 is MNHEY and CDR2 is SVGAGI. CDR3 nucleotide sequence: TGTGCCAGCAGTCCTCCGGGACGCAATCAGCCCCAGCATTTT. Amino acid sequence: CASSPPGRNQPQHF.